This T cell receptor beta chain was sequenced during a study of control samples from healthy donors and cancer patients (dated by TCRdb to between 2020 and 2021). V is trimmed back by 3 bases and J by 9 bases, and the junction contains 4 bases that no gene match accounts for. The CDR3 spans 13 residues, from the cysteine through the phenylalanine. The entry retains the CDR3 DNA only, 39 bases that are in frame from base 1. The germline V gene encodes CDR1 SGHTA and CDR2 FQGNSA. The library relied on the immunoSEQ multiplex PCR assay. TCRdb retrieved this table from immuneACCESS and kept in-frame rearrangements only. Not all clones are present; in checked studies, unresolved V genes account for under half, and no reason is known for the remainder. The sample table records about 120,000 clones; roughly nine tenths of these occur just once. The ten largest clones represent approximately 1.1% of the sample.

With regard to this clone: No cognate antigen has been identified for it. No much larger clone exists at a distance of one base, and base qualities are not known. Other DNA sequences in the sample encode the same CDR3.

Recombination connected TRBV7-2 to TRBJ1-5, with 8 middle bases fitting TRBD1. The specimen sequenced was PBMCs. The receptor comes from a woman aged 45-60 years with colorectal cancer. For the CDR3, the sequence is CASSLTGEMPQHF. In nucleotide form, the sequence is TGTGCCAGCAGCTTGACAGGGGAGATGCCCCAGCATTTT.